This T cell receptor (beta chain) stems from a study of beta chain features in type 1 diabetes. Study-wide context: Sorted cells, about 98,000,000 in number, were examined across all samples.

This clone has a handful of counts. The antigen is undetermined. Trimming left V 6 bases short and J 7 bases short, with 15 bases between. Germline assignment: CDR1 LNHDA and CDR2 SQIVND (reference sequence). The CDR3 runs to 13 residues. Findings and limits, study-wide: Using cDNA template may skew counts toward highly expressing activated cells. A moderate, significant TCRB CDR3 shortening appeared in type 1 diabetes across four CD4+ subsets. Researchers reported that naive, central memory and Treg TCRB repertoires appeared more similar in patients than in healthy donors.

The authors reverse transcribed all of the isolated RNA, so sequencing captured expressed TCRB transcripts. Profiled with immunoSEQ multiplex PCR; TCRdb holds only in-frame clones, not every one. The sample includes 95,000 to 150,000 clones, around 15% seen only once; the top ten take around 2.6%. The TCR sequence derives from a man aged 18 to 29 with type 1 diabetes. The genes are TRBV19 and TRBJ1-1; D is perhaps TRBD1 (6 bases). The source material was central memory CD4+ T cells from blood. In DNA form, the CDR3 reads TGTGCCAGTAGCCCCTTTGAGGGGGGTGAAGCTTTCTTT. This encodes CASSPFEGGEAFF.